Below, 14 T cell receptor beta chains from the same sample are listed, as sequenced in a study of identical twins. TCRdb reprocessed the 5' RACE reads with MiXCR, giving one entry per CDR3 protein. Here the sample spans about 1.7 million distinct CDR3 sequences, about 30% being singletons. Sequencing was performed on cord blood. All receptors derive from a newborn girl in good health.

V gene TRBV20-1 combines with J gene TRBJ1-4; D call uncertain. The CDR3 consists of 14 residues. Germline CDR1 reads DFQATT; CDR2 reads SNEGSKA (reference sequence). V shed 6 bases and J shed 0 bases, with 11 bases lying between them. CDR3 sequence reads: CSAESGATNEKLFF. As DNA, the CDR3 is TGCAGTGCGGAATCAGGAGCAACTAATGAAAAACTGTTTTTT.

Only a few counts were recorded for this clonotype. The chain couples TRBV10-3 to TRBJ2-1, with 10 bases identical to TRBD2. CDR1 is ENHRY and CDR2 is SYGVKD in the germline V gene. The junction had 9 bases not matched to a gene; V was cut back by 4 bases and J by 9 bases. The CDR3 spans 15 residues. The CDR3 reads CAISVAGGTSSEQFF. The DNA of the CDR3 is TGTGCCATCAGTGTAGCGGGAGGCACCTCCAGTGAGCAGTTCTTC.

The chain has TRBV6-6 and TRBJ1-1; 9 bases line up with TRBD1. Trimming at V came to 5 bases and at J to 5 bases, leaving 12 bases not matched to a gene. Germline V gives CDR1 MNHNY, CDR2 SVGAGI (reference sequence). The CDR3 runs to 16 residues. The CDR3 sequence is CASSPQDRGTGTEAFF. CDR3 nucleotide sequence: TGTGCCAGCAGTCCCCAGGACAGGGGAACGGGGACTGAAGCTTTCTTT.

This clonotype was seen at least ten times. This chain links TRBV29-1 with TRBJ2-3, with 9 bases identical to TRBD1. The germline CDR1 and CDR2 sequences are SQVTM and ANQGSEA. The CDR3 covers 18 residues. V shed 8 bases, J shed 6 bases, and the junction held 24 bases outside the gene matches. The CDR3 here is CSYYDRGGSGNTPDTQYF. DNA for the CDR3: TGCAGCTACTATGACAGGGGGGGAAGCGGGAATACCCCCGATACGCAGTATTTT.

The V and J genes are TRBV27 and TRBJ2-5; TRBD1 aligns across 9 bases. The tail of the sequence fits TRBJ2-7 better, so the J call may be wrong. The CDR3 covers 14 residues. CDR1 and CDR2 (germline): MNHEY, SMNVEV (reference sequence). Here the CDR3 DNA reads TGTGCCAGCAGTTCGGCTCCGACAGGGGGCGAGCAGTACTTC. Amino acid sequence: CASSSAPTGGEQYF.

The chain employs TRBV4-1 and TRBJ2-1; 7 nucleotides match TRBD1. Germline CDR1 is MGHRA and CDR2 is YSYEKL. V gave up 7 bases and J gave up 2 bases; unmatched junction bases: 5. The CDR3 loop spans 14 amino acids. The CDR3 DNA reads TGCGCCAGCATCCACCAGGGGGCCTACAATGAGCAGTTCTTC. Translation gives CASIHQGAYNEQFF.

This sequence joins TRBV25-1 and TRBJ1-2; possibly TRBD1 for D (6 bases). Looked up from germline, CDR1 is MGHDK and CDR2 is SYGVNS. The CDR3 is made up of 15 amino acids. V shed 3 bases and J shed 8 bases, with 19 bases lying between them. The CDR3, as DNA: TGTGCCAGCAGTGACCCTCGGACAGCTCAAAAGGGCTACACCTTC. It is translated as CASSDPRTAQKGYTF.

This clonotype has a handful of counts. This chain joins TRBV10-3 and TRBJ1-1; TRBD1 is a possible D gene (6 bases). CDR3 size: 15 residues. Between the trimmed V and J ends, which lost 4 bases and 4 bases, there was a span of 16 bases. CDR1 and CDR2 from the germline V gene are ENHRY and SYGVKD. The CDR3 coding sequence is TGTGCCATCAGTGCCGGGGCAGGGGATGGCACTGAAGCTTTCTTT. As protein: CAISAGAGDGTEAFF.

The rearrangement uses TRBV5-1 and TRBJ2-1, with TRBD1 identical over 7 bases. Losses at the gene ends were 3 bases for V and 2 bases for J; bases not matched to a gene: 8. The V gene's germline CDR1 is SGHRS and CDR2 YFSETQ. The CDR3 is 16 amino acids. CDR3 DNA sequence: TGCGCCAGCAGCTACCGGACAGGCCCAGCCTACAATGAGCAGTTCTTC. Translating gives CASSYRTGPAYNEQFF.

The chain carries TRBV20-1 and TRBJ2-3; 9 nucleotides align to TRBD2. Unmatched junction bases numbered 9, after V lost 0 bases and J lost 8 bases. This CDR3 comprises 15 residues. Germline V CDR1 and CDR2: DFQATT, SNEGSKA (reference sequence). The CDR3 loop reads CSARDVSGGVGTQYF. In DNA, the CDR3 is TGCAGTGCTAGAGATGTTAGCGGGGGAGTAGGTACGCAGTATTTT.

Here the CDR3 reads CASSPPSPGSSTDTQYF. In DNA form, the CDR3 reads TGCGCCAGCAGCCCCCCTTCTCCAGGGTCGAGCACAGATACGCAGTATTTT. V gene TRBV5-1 combines with J gene TRBJ2-3, with D possibly matching TRBD1 (5 bases). CDR1 SGHRS and CDR2 YFSETQ come from the germline V gene. The V gene lost 4 bases and the J gene lost 0 bases, with 18 bases spanning the gap. The CDR3 loop spans 17 amino acids.

The chain couples TRBV4-2 to TRBJ1-2; D unresolved. The germline V gene encodes CDR1 LGHNA and CDR2 YNFKEQ. CDR3 size: 17 residues. V dropped 1 base and J dropped 4 bases, with 19 bases sitting between them. This chain's CDR3 is CASSQVRQALSFYGYTF. In DNA, the CDR3 is TGTGCCAGCAGCCAAGTTCGGCAGGCCCTATCTTTCTATGGCTACACCTTC.

The rearrangement uses TRBV12-3 or TRBV12-4 and TRBJ2-4; a possible D gene is TRBD1 (6 bases). This CDR3 contains 15 residues. Trimming removed 4 bases at V and 4 bases at J, with 14 bases between. The CDR3 DNA is TGTGCCAGCAGTTCCTCGGGACACCGAAAAAACATTCAGTACTTC. Translated: CASSSSGHRKNIQYF.

In this sample, this clonotype turned up a few times. V usage is TRBV29-1 and J usage is TRBJ1-2; a possible D gene is TRBD1 (5 bases). The CDR3 consists of 12 residues. Germline loops: CDR1 SQVTM, CDR2 ANQGSEA. Trimming took off 0 bases at V and 7 bases at J, with 9 bases between the two ends. The CDR3 loop reads CSVEDLRGGYTF. Here the CDR3 DNA reads TGCAGCGTTGAAGATCTAAGGGGTGGCTACACCTTC. The full variable domain, its missing parts supplied by reference TRBV29-1 and TRBJ1-2, is SAVISQKPSRDICQRGTSLTIQCQVDSQVTMMFWYRQQPGQSLTLIATANQGSEATYESGFVIDKFPISRPNLTFSTLTVSNMSPEDSSIYLCSVEDLRGGYTFGSGTRLTVV.